These T cell receptor beta chains were read from a single sample in a study of regulatory T cells in long-lasting Graves disease. MiXCR was run by TCRdb on the multiplex PCR reads, yielding one entry per CDR3 protein. The sample has 620,000 or so distinct CDR3 sequences, 15% to 20% seen once; the top ten hold approximately 18%. This sample was shared with a second study, whose subject was T cells in Graves' hyperthyroidism and ophthalmopathy.

The source was peripheral blood mononuclear cells (PBMCs), collected at new diagnosis, from a patient treated with antithyroid drugs. The receptors originated from a woman aged 25 to 39 with Graves disease. CDR3s include the opening cysteine and the closing phenylalanine or tryptophan.

>TRBV12-3/TRBV12-4|TRBJ1-6
CASSWAGGRGGSPLHF
>TRBV30|TRBJ2-5
CAWSPHQETQYF
>TRBV15|TRBJ2-1
CATSRPGQYNEQFF
>TRBV18|TRBJ1-5
CASSPGTANWGNQPQHF
>TRBV5-1|TRBJ2-2
CASNGGPGELFF
>TRBV19|TRBJ1-2
CASSFWSSGYTF
>TRBV7-9|TRBJ2-1
CASSLLTLSSYNEQFF
>TRBV4-2|TRBJ1-5
CASSQETGLGNQPQHF
>TRBV3-1|TRBJ2-1
CASSWGLAGTGEQFF
>TRBV7-2|TRBJ2-3
CASSRARTDTQYF
>TRBV13|TRBJ2-7
CASSQPGQGAYEQYF
>TRBV2|TRBJ2-1
CASGGLAGVGEQFF
>TRBV24-1|TRBJ1-5
CATSGQSNQPQHF
>TRBV12-3/TRBV12-4|TRBJ2-5
CASRRLTGRETQYF
>TRBV7-9|TRBJ2-7
CASSLRDRQGGEQYF
>TRBV7-3|TRBJ1-1
CASRGRSGEFQEKFF
>TRBV28|TRBJ2-5
CASSPRGGLAGVDETQYF